Listed below are T cell receptor beta chains from one sample, sequenced in a study of blood T cells in healthy people across ages. From the 5' RACE reads, TCRdb called clonotypes with MiXCR, one entry per CDR3 protein. The sample yields some 1,800,000 distinct CDR3 sequences, more than 35% seen once. Sequencing was done on a sample of blood. The receptors come from a human donor in good health. CDR3s include the opening cysteine and the closing phenylalanine or tryptophan. D genes are given only for firm matches. A row's size may be missing; if present it is once, few, many or a size class.

NA	NA	TRBV9	TRBJ2-7	TGTGCCAGCAGCGTAGATGGGGAAGCCTACGAGCAGTACTTC	CASSVDGEAYEQYF
NA	NA	TRBV7-2	TRBJ2-2	TGTGCCAGCAGCTTACTTGGACCCTACACCGGGGAGCTGTTTTTT	CASSLLGPYTGELFF
NA	NA	TRBV12-3/TRBV12-4	TRBJ1-2	TGTGCCAGCAGTTTCGGAGCGGGACTAAAGTATGGCTACACCTTC	CASSFGAGLKYGYTF
TRBD1	NA	TRBV7-8	TRBJ2-5	TGTGCCAGCAACCGGCCTTGGACAGGGGGCTCAGAGACCCAGTACTTC	CASNRPWTGGSETQYF
TRBD1	NA	TRBV7-6	TRBJ1-1	TGTGCCAGCAGCTCCGGGACAGGGAGGTTTGGCACTGAAGCTTTCTTT	CASSSGTGRFGTEAFF
NA	NA	TRBV28	TRBJ2-6	TGTGCCAGCGAACAGGGACACGCTGGGGCCAACGTCCTGACTTTC	CASEQGHAGANVLTF
NA	NA	TRBV7-6	TRBJ2-3	TGTGCCAGCAGCTTAGGTGCGGGCCCCACAGATACGCAGTATTTT	CASSLGAGPTDTQYF
NA	NA	TRBV12-3/TRBV12-4	TRBJ2-1	TGTGCCAGCAGTTTAGCTTTTGAGCAGTTCTTC	CASSLAFEQFF
TRBD2	NA	TRBV3-1	TRBJ2-1	TGTGCCAGCAGCCAAGATGTAGCGGGGGCCCACATTGGGCAGTTCTTC	CASSQDVAGAHIGQFF
TRBD1	once	TRBV20-1	TRBJ2-6	TGCAGTGCTAGAGATCCCAGGGGGATTGCCAACGTCCTGACTTTC	CSARDPRGIANVLTF
NA	NA	TRBV6-2/TRBV6-3	TRBJ2-7	TGTGCCAGCAGTTCTCTCTGGAGGGGGGGCTCCTACGAGCAGTACTTC	CASSSLWRGGSYEQYF
TRBD2	many	TRBV10-3	TRBJ2-3	TGTGCCATCAGGACTAGCGGGGATGCAGATACGCAGTATTTT	CAIRTSGDADTQYF
TRBD2	NA	TRBV24-1	TRBJ2-3	TGTGCCACCAGTGATTCAGGAGCGGGGGGGATCACAGATACGCAGTATTTT	CATSDSGAGGITDTQYF
NA	NA	TRBV7-2	TRBJ1-2	TGTGCCAGCAGTTCGGACAGCATCTATGGCTACACCTTC	CASSSDSIYGYTF
TRBD1	NA	TRBV10-3	TRBJ2-7	TGTGCCATCAGGGCTGACAGGGGTGGAAACGAGCAGTACTTC	CAIRADRGGNEQYF
NA	few	TRBV5-1	TRBJ1-1	TGCGCCAGCAGCTCGCTATTAACAAACACTGAAGCTTTCTTT	CASSSLLTNTEAFF
NA	NA	TRBV12-3/TRBV12-4	TRBJ1-2	TGTGCCAGCAGTTTAGGTACGGGTAGTTACTATGGCTACACCTTC	CASSLGTGSYYGYTF
NA	many	TRBV7-9	TRBJ2-3	TGTGCCAGCAGCTTTCGAGGGGGAAAAGATACGCAGTATTTT	CASSFRGGKDTQYF
NA	NA	TRBV12-3/TRBV12-4	TRBJ1-1	TGTGCCAGCAGTTTATTAAGGCAGGGGGAAGCTTTCTTT	CASSLLRQGEAFF
NA	NA	TRBV7-2	TRBJ2-1	TGTGCCAGCAGACCCAGGGCGGGACCCTCCTACAATGAGCAGTTCTTC	CASRPRAGPSYNEQFF
NA	NA	TRBV7-2	TRBJ2-5	TGTGCCAGCAGCCACGTTAGTTTTCAAGAGACCCAGTACTTC	CASSHVSFQETQYF
NA	NA	TRBV9	TRBJ1-5	TGTGCCAGCAGCGTAGGTGTCGGTAACAGCAATCAGCCCCAGCATTTT	CASSVGVGNSNQPQHF
NA	NA	TRBV20-1	TRBJ2-5	TGCAGTGCCCCCCAAGAGGGAGGGGGGGAGACCCAGTACTTC	CSAPQEGGGETQYF
TRBD1	few	TRBV7-9	TRBJ1-4	TGTGCCAGCAGCACAGGGGGCGGACCTGAAAAACTGTTTTTT	CASSTGGGPEKLFF
NA	many	TRBV29-1	TRBJ2-4	TGCAGCGTTGAAGATCGGACTCCCTTGAAAAACATTCAGTACTTC	CSVEDRTPLKNIQYF
TRBD1	NA	TRBV7-2	TRBJ2-7	TGTGCCAGCAGCAACAACAGGGGTTACGAGCAGTACTTC	CASSNNRGYEQYF
NA	NA	TRBV24-1	TRBJ1-6	TGTGCCCGACAAGTCAGGGGTTCACCCCTCCACTTT	CARQVRGSPLHF